This T cell receptor beta chain was retrieved from a study of cytomegalovirus exposure and HLA in healthy donors (dated by TCRdb to the late 2010s). Some background on the complete study: An earlier analysis of approximately 600 of the donors reported about 250 Gb of sequence data and some 120 million unique TCR beta sequences from some 180 million T cells. The study combined high-throughput TCR immunosequencing, statistical association of individual TCRs with disease status, and machine learning to predict cytomegalovirus infection status. To study patterns of TCR occurrence, a later analysis re-analyzed previously published TCR beta repertoires from several hundred donors and added high-resolution HLA genotyping. The study profiled the T cell repertoires of fewer than 850 subjects by immunosequencing and related them to cytomegalovirus serostatus. In an earlier analysis of about 590 of the donors, high-throughput TCR beta sequencing was used to judge whether each TCR beta V gene segment behaved as functional or pseudogenic. Among about 400 genotyped donors of the cohort, an average of approximately 240,000 unique TCR beta nucleotide sequences was sequenced per donor, of which roughly 17% were non-productive. The study was designed to test whether signatures of past pathogen exposure could be identified by cataloging public T cell receptors. Of the 300 to 500 genotyped donors, 81% were placed in the genetic ancestry cluster associated with self-reported Caucasian donors. Besides the first cohort of hundreds of subjects, a separate validation cohort made up of over 95 different subjects was used. A later genetic analysis took genome-wide SNP genotypes for 398 of the 666 donors and used that subset as a discovery cohort. Because of strong linkage in the cohort, five DR-DQ haplotypes were treated as single units for association and clustering. All discovery cohort repertoires had been generated on a single sequencing platform. Donor age, sex, ethnicity and CMV serostatus were collected together with the repertoire data. HLA typing included class I and class II loci at four-digit resolution. Roughly 320 gigabases of sequencing data and around 80 million unique TCR sequences made up an early release that covered fewer than 650 HLA-typed donors. Typing coverage differed by locus: A, B, C, DRB1 and DQB1 were typed in roughly 629-630 donors, DQA1 in about 500, DPA1 in 606, and DPB1 in 450 to 480. Rather than drawing on any new phenotypic data, the later analysis identified candidate immune exposures from TCR beta sequences and the way those sequences occurred across donors.

Findings and caveats that apply to the study as a whole: It was suggested by the authors that the approach could potentially be generalized to other disease states and immunological phenotypes. In a later analysis, TCR association rates were found to vary across HLA loci, with the most associated TCRs seen for DRB1 alleles and the fewest for HLA-C alleles. A cluster of highly shared sequence variants was judged likely to be a technical artifact of the sequencing pipeline. Cytomegalovirus status was reported to be diagnosed by the classifier with high specificity and sensitivity in both the original and validation cohorts. In this cohort, only TCR beta chains were sequenced, and detectable features were limited by the absence of alpha or paired-chain data. According to a later genetic analysis, donors in an Asian-associated ancestry cluster had fewer N-insertions in productive TCRs than the approximately 670-donor mean. In vitro tests confirmed that a few of the cytomegalovirus-associated TCR beta chains recognize cytomegalovirus antigens. A further reported finding was that TCR beta sequences accurately predicted the HLA-A and HLA-B alleles for most subjects in the first cohort. The only immune exposure information available for the cohort was CMV serostatus. In the study, roughly 160 TCR beta chains were listed as associated with cytomegalovirus. Presence/absence analyses assumed roughly uniform sequencing depth across donors, an assumption that may not hold. Broadly in line with IMGT annotations, most TCR beta V segments showed up in productive rearrangements about 87% or about 30% of the time in an earlier analysis of 587 of the donors. In a later analysis, HLA-associated TCR beta chains showed more clonal expansion and lower generation probabilities than non-associated chains that were equally common. At a false discovery rate of 0.05, a later analysis linked 16,951 TCR beta sequences to specific HLA alleles. In a later analysis, most CMV-associated TCR beta chains were found to appear HLA-restricted, with HLA associations seemingly driven largely by CMV exposure. About 17 rarely observed V segments, including chromosome 9 orphons, were excluded from the earlier analysis of about 610 of the donors because counts were too low. Across donors, most TCR sequences were observed very rarely, whereas some public TCRs were present in many individuals. According to a later analysis, parvovirus B19, influenza, CMV and Epstein-Barr virus appeared linked to several top co-occurrence clusters. Assigning TCR associations to individual alleles was difficult when HLA alleles, especially DR and DQ, strongly co-occurred. Because HLA typing was missing for some donors at each locus, association tests included only the typed subset. In a later genetic analysis, a missense DCLRE1C variant was associated with V-gene and J-gene trimming of TCR beta chains, and the association was replicated in an independent cohort. Correlated functional status among segregating V segments might reflect linkage disequilibrium, but an unknown experimental factor could not be ruled out.

Receptor amplification or capture employed the immunoSEQ multiplex PCR assay. For the multiplex PCR, a mixture combining 60 forward primers for TCR Vbeta segments and 13 reverse primers for TCR Jbeta segments was used. The CDR3 region of rearranged TCR beta genes was amplified from genomic DNA by a multiplex PCR assay. The amplified TCR beta libraries were sequenced on the Illumina HiSeq System as 87-base-pair reads. Under the source paper's analysis protocol: A later analysis counted about 80 million unique TCR beta chains across the approximately 700 repertoires, and some 12 million of these chains were shared by at least two donors. Raw reads were error-corrected and collapsed into unique sequences by a nearest-neighbor algorithm in which closely related sequences were merged to remove PCR and sequencing errors. Alignment of CDR3 sequences to IMGT reference sequences was used to assign V, D and J gene segments. Each retained sequence needed at least a six-nucleotide match to both a V gene segment and a J gene segment. Rearrangements were classified as productive when the CDR3 lacked stop codons and remained in frame with V and J, and all other rearrangements were classified as non-productive. Following IMGT convention, CDR3 was defined as the stretch from the second conserved V-encoded cysteine up to the conserved J-encoded phenylalanine. Sequences without an unambiguous match to a single V gene segment were excluded from the earlier analysis of 500 to 700 of the donors. In an earlier analysis of about 590 of the donors, a V segment was called functional when productive rearrangements were above 56.7%, and segregating when the standard deviation between donors exceeded 5%. A statistical classification framework was built for diagnosing cytomegalovirus status from the catalog of TCR beta chain sequences. In a later analysis, V and J genes were assigned by comparing TCR nucleotide sequences against IMGT/GENE-DB human TR gene sequences. Using the TCRdist pipeline, a later analysis assigned CDR3 sequences along with most-parsimonious VDJ recombination scenarios. In a later analysis, each TCR beta chain was defined by its CDR3 amino acid sequence together with its V-gene family, and reads without a unique V-gene family were excluded. To address suspected cross-contamination and a sequencing artifact, a later analysis removed approximately 590 highly shared, low-generation-probability nucleotide sequences. In a later analysis, a clonal expansion index for each public chain was calculated from normalized within-repertoire ranks of inferred template counts. Generation probabilities in a later analysis came from a VDJ recombination model fitted to out-of-frame rearrangements, and those results were checked against IGoR. A later analysis scored TCR-TCR, TCR-HLA and TCR-CMV co-occurrence with hypergeometric tests, applying a repertoire-size bias correction to TCR pairs. A later analysis estimated false discovery rates by permuting HLA or CMV assignments 20 times. A later analysis grouped co-occurring TCRs with DBSCAN, adding TCRdist sequence similarity when clustering within HLA-allele-positive subsets. For co-occurrence clustering, repertoires with fewer than 30,000 or more than 120,000 public chains were excluded, along with 4 to 6 repertoires with anomalous nucleotide sharing. Imported from immuneACCESS, the table was reduced by TCRdb to in-frame sequences with V and J called. These copies leave out some clones; in studies compared against another copy, an unresolved V gene accounts for under half, and the cause of the remainder is not known. The V and J calls and clone size come from that table; D and trimming were worked out from the DNA. This sample holds about 150,000 clones; 60% to 85% were observed only once. The top ten clonotypes cover approximately 4% of the sample.

In regard to this clone: Its recognized antigen is unknown. The junction does not match germline at one end; this may be a read error.

The cohort was made up of 666 healthy bone marrow donors. At the time of sampling, every cohort member was nominally healthy, though immune exposures that went unrecorded were likely present. The donor tested CMV seronegative, placing the donor among the 350 or so seronegative members of the cohort. Every donor gave a peripheral blood sample, and the peripheral blood mononuclear cells from that sample were used for TCR beta sequencing. Genomic DNA extraction from the blood cell samples was performed with the Qiagen DNeasy Blood Extraction Kit. This TCR came from a woman aged 35 to 49 in good health and CMV-seronegative. Sequencing was carried out using PBMCs.

The nucleotides read TGTGCTAGCAGCTTAATACCTCCGGGACAGGGGAATAATGAGCAGTTCTTC. It translates as CASSLIPPGQGNNEQFF. This sequence uses TRBV7-7 and TRBJ2-1; TRBD1 fits 10 bases in the junction. Via the germline V gene (reference sequence), CDR1 is SSHAT and CDR2 FNYEAQ. The CDR3 goes from the cysteine to the phenylalanine over 17 residues. Left in the record is the CDR3 DNA by itself, 51 bases read in frame from the first base.